Each of the 8 T cell receptor beta chains below was sequenced from the same sample in a study of blood T cell repertoires in COVID-19. The method was immunoSEQ multiplex PCR; TCRdb's version includes in-frame clones alone and lacks a portion of them. The sample shows roughly 450,000 clones, 90% of them seen only once. Sequenced: PBMCs or T cells enriched from blood (not recorded which). The receptors shown here come from a man aged 18 to 30 who had recovered from COVID-19.

The chain joins TRBV7-8 to TRBJ2-4; D possibly corresponds to TRBD1 (5 bases). The CDR3 is 17 amino acids. Per the germline V gene, CDR1 is SGHVS and CDR2 is FQNEAQ. V lost 0 bases, J lost 0 bases, and 12 bases lay in between. CDR3 bases: TGTGCCAGCAGCTTAGCGACAGCACCACTAGCCAAAAACATTCAGTACTTC. Its protein product is CASSLATAPLAKNIQYF.

This clone occurred once. The gene calls are TRBV28 and TRBJ1-5, with 7 bases fitting TRBD1. V lost 3 bases, J lost 4 bases, and 6 bases stayed unmatched. This CDR3 region has 15 residues. Germline V CDR1 and CDR2: MDHEN, SYDVKM. The CDR3 region has the DNA TGTGCCAGCAGTTTTGCGACAGGGTGGAATCAGCCCCAGCATTTT. Translated: CASSFATGWNQPQHF.

This chain links TRBV19 with TRBJ1-1; D is unresolved. Germline assignment: CDR1 LNHDA and CDR2 SQIVND (reference sequence). The germline V and J ends were trimmed by 4 bases and 5 bases, with 11 bases remaining between them. CDR3 length: 13 amino acids. The CDR3 loop is CASSKEGGTEAFF. CDR3 in DNA: TGTGCCAGTAGTAAGGAAGGCGGGACTGAAGCTTTCTTT. The full variable domain, completed using reference TRBV19 and TRBJ1-1, is DGGITQSPKYLFRKEGQNVTLSCEQNLNHDAMYWYRQDPGQGLRLIYYSQIVNDFQKGDIAEGYSVSREKKESFPLTVTSAQKNPTAFYLCASSKEGGTEAFFGQGTRLTVV.

V is TRBV23-1 and J is TRBJ1-5; 9 nucleotides line up with TRBD1. TRBV23-1 is filed as an ORF, its function uncertain. The V gene end was trimmed by 8 bases and the J gene end by 7 bases; junction bases not matched to a gene: 6. The CDR3 loop spans 13 amino acids. The CDR3 reads CASDRGYRQPQHF. The CDR3 coding sequence is TGCGCCAGCGACAGGGGGTATCGGCAGCCCCAGCATTTT.

The genes are TRBV7-3 and TRBJ2-1, with D perhaps TRBD2 (6 bases). Germline V CDR1 and CDR2: SGHTA, FQGTGA. The CDR3 runs to 13 residues. V was cut by 0 bases and J by 10 bases, with 10 bases left in between. This chain's CDR3 is CASSLTLGGEQFF. In nucleotides, the CDR3 is TGTGCCAGCAGCTTAACACTTGGGGGGGAGCAGTTCTTC.

This clone was seen a handful of times. The chain is built from TRBV7-8 and TRBJ1-1; D ambiguous. The V end lost 4 bases, the J end lost 5 bases, and 17 bases lay between the germline ends. CDR1 is SGHVS and CDR2 is FQNEAQ in the germline V gene. The CDR3 covers 15 residues. CDR3 region: CASSYREIGGTEAFF. In DNA form, the CDR3 reads TGTGCCAGCAGCTATCGAGAAATCGGCGGGACTGAAGCTTTCTTT.

V is TRBV10-3 and J is TRBJ1-3; 10 bases agree with TRBD1. The CDR3 spans 15 residues. V gave up 2 bases and J gave up 8 bases; unmatched junction bases: 6. Germline V lookup: CDR1 ENHRY, CDR2 SYGVKD. CDR3 sequence reads: CAISEARQGAHTIYF. The CDR3 coding sequence is TGTGCCATCAGTGAGGCAAGACAGGGGGCGCACACCATATATTTT.

The CDR3, as DNA: TGTGCCAGCTCACCATCGACACCCTCCAGTCCCTATGGCTACACCTTC. It specifies CASSPSTPSSPYGYTF. The chain employs TRBV18 and TRBJ1-2; D not resolved. V shed 2 bases and J shed 4 bases, with 17 bases lying between them. Germline assignment: CDR1 KGHSH and CDR2 LQKENI. The CDR3 totals 16 residues.